The rows below give T cell receptor beta chains drawn from one sample of a study of OX40 agonist ivuxolimab in advanced cancers. Clones were sequenced by immunoSEQ multiplex PCR, and TCRdb holds only the in-frame ones, with some missing. The sample contains roughly 140,000 clones, 85% to 95% of which appear only once. The sample was CD4+ or CD8+ T cells sorted from blood, taken in a trial of the OX40 agonist ivuxolimab. These receptors were taken from an adult with an advanced solid tumor such as melanoma, head and neck, liver or kidney cancer. Each CDR3 is given with its conserved first and last residue. Fields, in order: J gene, D gene, V gene, clone size, CDR3 protein, CDR3 DNA. A D gene is named only where the DNA matches it firmly. The listing skips clone size in some rows; elsewhere it reads once, few, many or a size class.

j_call: TRBJ1-2; d_call: -; v_call: TRBV28; clone_size: -; cdr3_aa: CASSLRTAPRGYTF; cdr3_nt: TGTGCCAGCAGTCTCCGGACAGCCCCCCGTGGCTACACCTTC
j_call: TRBJ1-3; d_call: -; v_call: TRBV5-4; clone_size: -; cdr3_aa: CASSLRQALSSGNTIYF; cdr3_nt: TGTGCCAGCAGCTTGCGGCAGGCGCTAAGCTCTGGAAACACCATATATTTT
j_call: TRBJ1-1; d_call: -; v_call: TRBV6-5; clone_size: -; cdr3_aa: CASSSTPGLRGTEAFF; cdr3_nt: TGTGCCAGCAGTTCTACCCCGGGACTTAGGGGGACTGAAGCTTTCTTT
j_call: TRBJ1-4; d_call: -; v_call: TRBV10-1; clone_size: -; cdr3_aa: CASSQTPTNEKLFF; cdr3_nt: TGCGCCAGCAGCCAGACACCAACTAATGAAAAACTGTTTTTT
j_call: TRBJ1-2; d_call: -; v_call: TRBV19; clone_size: -; cdr3_aa: CASSMTAGGSANYGYTF; cdr3_nt: TGTGCCAGTAGCATGACGGCAGGCGGCTCAGCTAACTATGGCTACACCTTC
j_call: TRBJ1-1; d_call: TRBD1; v_call: TRBV27; clone_size: -; cdr3_aa: CASSLGLGTGLGNTEAFF; cdr3_nt: TGTGCCAGCAGTTTAGGACTTGGGACAGGGCTTGGGAACACTGAAGCTTTCTTT
j_call: TRBJ1-1; d_call: TRBD1; v_call: TRBV9; clone_size: -; cdr3_aa: CASSAVGTGEMAEAFF; cdr3_nt: TGTGCCAGCAGCGCGGTAGGGACAGGGGAAATGGCTGAAGCTTTCTTT
j_call: TRBJ1-5; d_call: -; v_call: TRBV27; clone_size: -; cdr3_aa: CASSLRGWGQPQHF; cdr3_nt: TGTGCCAGCAGTTTACGGGGATGGGGGCAGCCCCAGCATTTT
j_call: TRBJ2-5; d_call: -; v_call: TRBV7-9; clone_size: few; cdr3_aa: CASRARTSYQETQYF; cdr3_nt: TGTGCCAGCAGGGCGAGGACGTCGTACCAAGAGACCCAGTACTTC
j_call: TRBJ2-7; d_call: TRBD2; v_call: TRBV10-3; clone_size: once; cdr3_aa: CAISGGGSYDEQYF; cdr3_nt: TGTGCCATCAGTGGGGGCGGGAGTTACGACGAGCAGTACTTC
j_call: TRBJ1-1; d_call: -; v_call: TRBV7-8; clone_size: -; cdr3_aa: CASSLPWWGRDTEAFF; cdr3_nt: TGTGCCAGCAGCTTACCGTGGTGGGGAAGGGACACTGAAGCTTTCTTT
j_call: TRBJ2-1; d_call: TRBD2; v_call: TRBV30; clone_size: -; cdr3_aa: CAWTYSTSGGYEQFF; cdr3_nt: TGTGCCTGGACCTACAGCACTAGCGGGGGTTACGAGCAGTTCTTC
j_call: TRBJ2-5; d_call: TRBD2; v_call: TRBV11-2; clone_size: -; cdr3_aa: CASTRLAKETQYF; cdr3_nt: TGTGCCAGCACCAGACTAGCGAAAGAGACCCAGTACTTC
j_call: TRBJ2-1; d_call: TRBD2; v_call: TRBV11-3; clone_size: -; cdr3_aa: CASSQSGLAGGSSYNEQFF; cdr3_nt: TGTGCCAGCAGCCAATCTGGGCTAGCGGGGGGGAGCTCCTACAATGAGCAGTTCTTC
j_call: TRBJ1-3; d_call: -; v_call: TRBV29-1; clone_size: -; cdr3_aa: CSAGGQGIGNTIYF; cdr3_nt: TGCAGCGCCGGGGGGCAGGGGATCGGAAACACCATATATTTT
j_call: TRBJ2-1; d_call: TRBD2; v_call: TRBV5-1; clone_size: -; cdr3_aa: CASSRGLAGGSSYNEQFF; cdr3_nt: TGCGCCAGCAGCCGCGGACTAGCGGGAGGGAGCTCCTACAATGAGCAGTTCTTC
j_call: TRBJ1-2; d_call: -; v_call: TRBV6-5; clone_size: -; cdr3_aa: CASSYAGNNYGYTF; cdr3_nt: TGTGCCAGCAGTTACGCAGGGAATAACTATGGCTACACCTTC
j_call: TRBJ1-1; d_call: TRBD1; v_call: TRBV7-9; clone_size: -; cdr3_aa: CASSLDNRGDTEAFF; cdr3_nt: TGTGCCAGCAGCTTAGACAACAGGGGGGACACTGAAGCTTTCTTT
j_call: TRBJ1-4; d_call: -; v_call: TRBV7-2; clone_size: few; cdr3_aa: CASSSGTRHNEKLFF; cdr3_nt: TGTGCCAGCAGCTCCGGGACACGGCATAATGAAAAACTGTTTTTT
j_call: TRBJ2-7; d_call: -; v_call: TRBV11-2; clone_size: -; cdr3_aa: CASSLASGSYEQYF; cdr3_nt: TGTGCCAGCAGCTTAGCCAGCGGAAGCTACGAGCAGTACTTC
j_call: TRBJ1-3; d_call: -; v_call: TRBV5-1; clone_size: once; cdr3_aa: CASSFEGNTIYF; cdr3_nt: TGCGCCAGCAGCTTTGAGGGAAACACCATATATTTT
j_call: TRBJ2-1; d_call: TRBD2; v_call: TRBV4-1; clone_size: -; cdr3_aa: CASSQDGSGTYNEQFF; cdr3_nt: TGCGCCAGCAGCCAAGATGGGAGCGGGACCTACAATGAGCAGTTCTTC
j_call: TRBJ1-2; d_call: TRBD1; v_call: TRBV5-6; clone_size: -; cdr3_aa: CASSPPGQGRGPYGYTF; cdr3_nt: TGTGCCAGCAGCCCCCCGGGACAGGGAAGGGGCCCATATGGCTACACCTTC
j_call: TRBJ2-2; d_call: -; v_call: TRBV6-5; clone_size: -; cdr3_aa: CASSYRGGGTAGELFF; cdr3_nt: TGTGCCAGCAGTTACCGAGGTGGGGGGACGGCCGGGGAGCTGTTTTTT
j_call: TRBJ1-2; d_call: -; v_call: TRBV6-1; clone_size: -; cdr3_aa: CASSETGQLNTF; cdr3_nt: TGTGCCAGCAGTGAAACTGGACAGCTTAACACCTTC
j_call: TRBJ2-1; d_call: TRBD1; v_call: TRBV5-1; clone_size: once; cdr3_aa: CASSQGQGNNEQFF; cdr3_nt: TGCGCCAGCAGCCAGGGACAGGGGAACAATGAGCAGTTCTTC
j_call: TRBJ1-5; d_call: -; v_call: TRBV27; clone_size: -; cdr3_aa: CASTPTSGVGQPQHF; cdr3_nt: TGTGCCAGCACCCCCACTTCGGGGGTGGGCCAGCCCCAGCATTTT
j_call: TRBJ1-5; d_call: -; v_call: TRBV25-1; clone_size: few; cdr3_aa: CASSEWADVQPQHF; cdr3_nt: TGTGCCAGCAGTGAATGGGCGGACGTTCAGCCCCAGCATTTT
j_call: TRBJ2-2; d_call: TRBD1; v_call: TRBV19; clone_size: -; cdr3_aa: CASNSWSRGPGELFF; cdr3_nt: TGTGCCAGTAACTCCTGGAGTAGGGGGCCCGGGGAGCTGTTTTTT
j_call: TRBJ2-7; d_call: TRBD1; v_call: TRBV19; clone_size: once; cdr3_aa: CASSFAGGNVYEQYF; cdr3_nt: TGTGCCAGTAGTTTTGCAGGGGGCAATGTCTACGAGCAGTACTTC
j_call: TRBJ2-7; d_call: -; v_call: TRBV9; clone_size: -; cdr3_aa: CASSEGPSYEQYF; cdr3_nt: TGTGCCAGCAGCGAGGGACCGAGCTACGAGCAGTACTTC
j_call: TRBJ2-2; d_call: TRBD2; v_call: TRBV28; clone_size: -; cdr3_aa: CASSSSGIATGELFF; cdr3_nt: TGTGCCAGCAGTTCTAGCGGGATAGCGACCGGGGAGCTGTTTTTT
j_call: TRBJ1-2; d_call: -; v_call: TRBV6-6; clone_size: -; cdr3_aa: CASSYLGKNYGYTF; cdr3_nt: TGTGCCAGCAGTTACCTTGGCAAAAACTATGGCTACACCTTC
j_call: TRBJ1-5; d_call: -; v_call: TRBV7-6; clone_size: -; cdr3_aa: CASRLTGLSNQPQHF; cdr3_nt: TGTGCCAGCAGACTTACAGGGCTAAGCAATCAGCCCCAGCATTTT
j_call: TRBJ2-1; d_call: -; v_call: TRBV21-1; clone_size: few; cdr3_aa: CASSKEAGQGNNEQFF; cdr3_nt: TGTGCCAGCAGCAAAGAGGCAGGACAGGGGAACAATGAGCAGTTCTTC
j_call: TRBJ1-3; d_call: TRBD1; v_call: TRBV7-9; clone_size: -; cdr3_aa: CASSPSGGSGNTIYF; cdr3_nt: TGTGCCAGCAGCCCCTCAGGGGGCTCTGGAAACACCATATATTTT
j_call: TRBJ1-2; d_call: -; v_call: TRBV27; clone_size: -; cdr3_aa: CASRATNYGYTF; cdr3_nt: TGTGCCAGCAGGGCAACTAACTATGGCTACACCTTC
j_call: TRBJ2-1; d_call: TRBD2; v_call: TRBV5-4; clone_size: -; cdr3_aa: CASSLAGLGVNEQFF; cdr3_nt: TGTGCCAGCAGCTTGGCGGGACTAGGGGTCAATGAGCAGTTCTTC
j_call: TRBJ1-5; d_call: -; v_call: TRBV6-5; clone_size: once; cdr3_aa: CASSPLWDSNQPQHF; cdr3_nt: TGTGCCAGCAGCCCATTGTGGGATAGCAATCAGCCCCAGCATTTT
j_call: TRBJ2-1; d_call: -; v_call: TRBV28; clone_size: -; cdr3_aa: CASRQGFYNEQFF; cdr3_nt: TGTGCCAGCAGGCAGGGTTTCTACAATGAGCAGTTCTTC
j_call: TRBJ1-3; d_call: -; v_call: TRBV9; clone_size: -; cdr3_aa: CASSDSGILSGNTIYF; cdr3_nt: TGTGCCAGCAGCGACTCCGGGATTCTCTCTGGAAACACCATATATTTT
j_call: TRBJ1-2; d_call: TRBD1; v_call: TRBV5-4; clone_size: -; cdr3_aa: CASSPMTGGDYGYTF; cdr3_nt: TGTGCCAGCAGCCCCATGACAGGGGGCGACTATGGCTACACCTTC
j_call: TRBJ2-5; d_call: -; v_call: TRBV7-2; clone_size: once; cdr3_aa: CASSLFIVSSSWETQYF; cdr3_nt: TGTGCCAGCAGCTTATTTATTGTTTCAAGCTCGTGGGAGACCCAGTACTTC
j_call: TRBJ2-7; d_call: -; v_call: TRBV27; clone_size: -; cdr3_aa: CASRPMTPHEQYF; cdr3_nt: TGTGCCAGCAGACCCATGACCCCCCATGAGCAGTACTTC
j_call: TRBJ2-5; d_call: TRBD2; v_call: TRBV30; clone_size: -; cdr3_aa: CAWSAVAGGPGETQYF; cdr3_nt: TGTGCCTGGAGTGCGGTAGCGGGAGGTCCGGGGGAGACCCAGTACTTC